This entry lists 5 T cell receptor beta chains sequenced from one sample in a study of T-cell memory formation after mild COVID-19. Via MiXCR, TCRdb re-called the 5' RACE reads, giving one row per CDR3 protein. The sample includes around 130,000 distinct CDR3 sequences, more than 13% of them seen just once. The sample was PBMCs or a T cell subset sorted from them (not recorded which). The receptor source for this set is an adult woman who had mild COVID-19 (a few samples of this study predate the infection). Cell type and time point are not known.

This clonotype was seen a handful of times. The chain has TRBV29-1 and TRBJ2-3, with a possible D match to TRBD2 (5 bases). V lost 0 bases to trimming and J lost 0 bases, with 13 bases between them. Germline CDR1 reads SQVTM; CDR2 reads ANQGSEA. The CDR3 is made up of 16 amino acids. CDR3 region: CSVEDEGQVSTDTQYF. The CDR3 nucleotides read TGCAGCGTTGAAGATGAGGGCCAGGTTAGCACAGATACGCAGTATTTT.

V and J are TRBV12-3 or TRBV12-4 and TRBJ1-1; weak D call: TRBD1 (6 bases). V was clipped by 8 bases and J by 1 base, with 17 bases between them. CDR3 length: 15 residues. The CDR3 here is CASSTPGASNTEAFF. The CDR3 DNA follows: TGTGCCAGCTCTACCCCAGGGGCTTCGAACACTGAAGCTTTCTTT.

This clonotype was seen repeatedly, ten times or more. The chain couples TRBV4-3 to TRBJ2-7; TRBD2 agrees at 7 bases. Unmatched junction bases numbered 4, after V lost 0 bases and J lost 5 bases. The germline V gene has CDR1 LGHNA and CDR2 YSLEER. This CDR3 has 14 amino acids. CDR3 nucleotides: TGCGCCAGCAGCCAAGAACGGGACTACCACGAGCAGTACTTC. Translating gives CASSQERDYHEQYF.

This chain joins TRBV27 and TRBJ2-1; D tentatively reads TRBD1 or TRBD2 (5 bases each). Trimming removed 5 bases from V and 10 bases from J, with 12 bases in between. Per the germline V gene, CDR1 is MNHEY and CDR2 is SMNVEV (reference sequence). The CDR3 spans 12 residues. The CDR3 nucleotides are TGTGCCAGCAGTCCGGGGACCCCGGAGCAGTTCTTC. It codes for CASSPGTPEQFF.

This clonotype was observed a few times. This chain connects TRBV7-8 to TRBJ1-4; TRBD1 matches at 8 bases. Germline V gene data show CDR1 as SGHVS and CDR2 as FQNEAQ. J gave up 8 bases and V 4 bases, and 9 bases lay outside the gene matches. CDR3 length equals 15 residues. The CDR3 protein is CASSSHQRTGEKLFF. CDR3 nucleotide sequence: TGTGCCAGCAGCTCCCATCAGAGGACAGGGGAAAAACTGTTTTTT.